This paragraph reports one TCR beta chain. The data stem from a study of blood T cell repertoires in COVID-19. Study-wide background: The cDNA or gDNA used as material had been derived from T cells, B-cell-depleted T cells, or PBMCs.

Original data processing: Reference gene primer amplification gave nucleated cell count estimates. The protocol was immunoSEQ multiplex PCR, while the TCRdb copy is restricted to in-frame clones and leaves out a portion. V and J calls and clone size come straight from that table; D and trimming were deduced from the DNA. The table has approximately 200,000 clones, approximately 87% seen once. Seattle's cohort entered during active infection and was followed longitudinally. Losses at the gene ends were 5 bases for V and 6 bases for J; bases not matched to a gene: 8. CDR3 length equals 15 residues. Germline V lookup: CDR1 LNHDA, CDR2 SQIVND (reference sequence).

This TCR was recovered from a person aged 70 to 80 with COVID-19, enrolled during active disease. The sequenced sample consisted of peripheral blood. The rearrangement uses TRBV19 and TRBJ1-5; 9 bases agree with TRBD1. In DNA, the CDR3 is TGTGCCAGTAGTCTGGACAGGGGAAGGACTCAGCCCCAGCATTTT. This gives the protein CASSLDRGRTQPQHF.